This TCR beta chain derives from a study of blood T cell repertoires in COVID-19. V lost 3 bases and J lost 10; bases outside the gene matches: 6. The length of the CDR3 is 14 residues. The germline CDR1 and CDR2 sequences are KGHSH and LQKENI. The table came from immunoSEQ multiplex PCR; TCRdb's copy has only in-frame clones and leaves some out. The sample holds about 290,000 clones, about 85% seen once. The clonotype originates from a woman aged 45-65 years with active or convalescent COVID-19. The genes are TRBV18 and TRBJ1-6, with 7 nucleotides matching TRBD1. Input material: peripheral blood. CDR3 sequence: CASSPTGDLSPLHF. Here the CDR3 DNA reads TGTGCCAGCTCACCTACAGGGGACCTATCACCCCTCCACTTT. The full variable domain, in which reference TRBV18 and TRBJ1-6 provide the parts outside the CDR3, is NAGVMQNPRHLVRRRGQEARLRCSPMKGHSHVYWYRQLPEEGLKFMVYLQKENIIDESGMPKERFSAEFPKEGPSILRIQQVVRGDSAAYFCASSPTGDLSPLHFGNGTRLTVT.